This entry describes one T cell receptor (beta chain). Its antigen is not identified. Treatment reported: 19 received Ad26.COV2.S at low or high dose, single or two shots; about 5 received placebo; per-sample allocation not given. At day 63 after the first vaccine or placebo injection, samples were drawn. In Boston, an adult donor aged 18-55 years took part. The CDR3 runs 15 residues. V lost 7 bases to trimming and J lost 0 bases, with 16 bases between them. Germline V lookup: CDR1 MNHEY, CDR2 SVGAGI. This sample stems from a study of Ad26.COV2.S vaccination and SARS-CoV-2 variants. Whole-study results and caveats: TCR breadth and depth analyses may have underestimated total T cell responses.

The assay was immunoSEQ multiplex PCR, and TCRdb's table has in-frame clones only and misses some. Here the sample spans over 400,000 clones, around 92% being singletons. The genes are TRBV6-5 and TRBJ2-7; the D is unclear. This clonotype was sampled from a person aged 18-65 years who received the Ad26.COV2.S COVID-19 vaccine or a placebo. This sample comprised peripheral blood, obtained in a trial of Ad26.COV2.S vaccine versus placebo. The CDR3 protein is CASKLQPVSSYEQYF. CDR3 DNA: TGTGCCAGCAAGTTACAGCCAGTTAGCTCCTACGAGCAGTACTTC.